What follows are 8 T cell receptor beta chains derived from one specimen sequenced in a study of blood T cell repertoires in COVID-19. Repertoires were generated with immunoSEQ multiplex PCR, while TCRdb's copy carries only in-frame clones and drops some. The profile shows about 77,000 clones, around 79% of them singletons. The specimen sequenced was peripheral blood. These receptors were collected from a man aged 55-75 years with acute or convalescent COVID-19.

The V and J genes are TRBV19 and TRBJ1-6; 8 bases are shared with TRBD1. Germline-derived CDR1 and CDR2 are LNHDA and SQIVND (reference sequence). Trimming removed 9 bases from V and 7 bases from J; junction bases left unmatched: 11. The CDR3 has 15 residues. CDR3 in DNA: TGTGCCAGCAAAGGGCAGGACAGGGTAAATTCACCCCTCCACTTT. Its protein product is CASKGQDRVNSPLHF.

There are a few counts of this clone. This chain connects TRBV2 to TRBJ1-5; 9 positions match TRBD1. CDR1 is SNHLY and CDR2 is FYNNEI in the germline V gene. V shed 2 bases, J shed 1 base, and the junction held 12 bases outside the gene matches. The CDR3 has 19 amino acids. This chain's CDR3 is CASSEIGTGGALSNQPQHF. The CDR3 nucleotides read TGTGCCAGCAGTGAAATTGGTACAGGGGGCGCATTGAGCAATCAGCCCCAGCATTTT.

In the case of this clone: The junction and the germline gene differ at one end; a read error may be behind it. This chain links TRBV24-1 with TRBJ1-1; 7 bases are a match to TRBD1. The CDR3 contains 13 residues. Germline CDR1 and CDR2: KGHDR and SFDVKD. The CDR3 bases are TGTGCCGCCAGTGCCCCGGGACAGACTGAAGCTTTCTTT. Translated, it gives CAASAPGQTEAFF.

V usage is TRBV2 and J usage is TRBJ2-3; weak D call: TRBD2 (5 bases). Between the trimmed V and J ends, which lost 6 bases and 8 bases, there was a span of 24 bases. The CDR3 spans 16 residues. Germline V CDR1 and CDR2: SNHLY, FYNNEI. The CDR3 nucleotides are TGTGCCAGCAGCTATCTAGCTTACCCTTCCCCGGGTACGCAGTATTTT. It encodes CASSYLAYPSPGTQYF.

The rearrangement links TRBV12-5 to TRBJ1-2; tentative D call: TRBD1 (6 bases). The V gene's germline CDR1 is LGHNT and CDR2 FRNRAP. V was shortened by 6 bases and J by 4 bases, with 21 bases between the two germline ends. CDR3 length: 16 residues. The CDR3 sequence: CASGRKGKLQGYGYTF. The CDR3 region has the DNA TGTGCTAGTGGGCGGAAAGGGAAGCTACAGGGCTATGGCTACACCTTC.

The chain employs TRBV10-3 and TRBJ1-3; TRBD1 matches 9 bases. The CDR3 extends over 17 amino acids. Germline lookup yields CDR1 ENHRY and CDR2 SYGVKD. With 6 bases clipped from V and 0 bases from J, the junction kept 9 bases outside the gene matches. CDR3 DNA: TGTGCCATCAGCGAACAGGGGGCGCGGAACTCTGGAAACACCATATATTTT. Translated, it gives CAISEQGARNSGNTIYF.

The CDR3 here is CASSLGGDRDAFF. Written as DNA, the CDR3 is TGTGCCAGCAGCTTAGGTGGAGACAGGGATGCTTTCTTT. V usage is TRBV7-2 and J usage is TRBJ1-1; 7 bases align to TRBD1. Germline CDR1 SGHTA, CDR2 FQGNSA. The V gene end was trimmed by 1 base and the J gene end by 11 bases; junction bases not matched to a gene: 7. This CDR3 region has 13 residues.

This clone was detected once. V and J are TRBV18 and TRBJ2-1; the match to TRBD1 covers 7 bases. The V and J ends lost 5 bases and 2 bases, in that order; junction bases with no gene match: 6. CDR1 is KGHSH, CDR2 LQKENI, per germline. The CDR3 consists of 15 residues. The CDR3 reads CASSSRDSTYNEQFF. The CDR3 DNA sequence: TGTGCCAGCTCATCCCGGGACAGCACCTACAATGAGCAGTTCTTC.